This record looks at one T cell receptor (beta chain) sequence and its context. The sample comes from a study of blood T cell repertoires in COVID-19. Study at large: Sample material is recorded as cDNA or gDNA derived from T cells, B-cell-depleted T cells, or PBMCs.

Using immunoSEQ multiplex PCR, the repertoire was profiled, and TCRdb retains in-frame clones only, with some absent. The data show 150,000 to 200,000 clones, about 72% seen once. Everyone who took part was 18 to 89 years old, and they came from about two dozen US areas. Cohort 3 donors were reported recovered after two negative PCRs, clearance, or symptom resolution. This receptor was obtained from a woman aged 50 to 60 who had recovered from COVID-19. Sequencing input: PBMCs or T cells enriched from blood (not recorded which).

DNA for the CDR3: TGTGCCAGCAGTGACACGGGCGGGAGCAGCAATGAGCAGTTCTTC. This encodes CASSDTGGSSNEQFF. This chain uses TRBV6-4 with TRBJ2-1; 7 nucleotides align to TRBD2. Trimming at V came to 2 bases and at J to 6 bases, leaving 7 bases not matched to a gene. CDR1 is MRHNA, CDR2 SNTAGT, per germline. CDR3 size: 15 residues.